Below, 21 T cell receptor beta chains from the same sample are listed, as sequenced in a study of Ad26.COV2.S vaccination and SARS-CoV-2 variants. Specified treatment: over 15 received Ad26.COV2.S at low or high dose, single or two shots; 5 received placebo; per-sample allocation not given. Following the first vaccine or placebo injection, samples were taken on day 63. Method: immunoSEQ multiplex PCR; TCRdb's copy keeps in-frame clones and lacks some. Of 410,000 or so clones listed, 80% to 95% are singletons. Sample: peripheral blood, taken in a trial of Ad26.COV2.S vaccine versus placebo. Source of these receptors: a person aged 18-60 years who received the Ad26.COV2.S COVID-19 vaccine or a placebo.

CDR3 DNA: TGCGCCAGCAGCTTGAGTTTCAGAGGCTATGAAAAACTGTTTTTT. It specifies CASSLSFRGYEKLFF. This chain connects TRBV5-1 to TRBJ1-4, with no clear D. Looked up from germline, CDR1 is SGHRS and CDR2 is YFSETQ. V lost 1 base to trimming and J lost 6 bases, with 13 bases between them. The CDR3 is 15 amino acids.

The chain uses TRBV6-1 and TRBJ1-5, with 7 bases aligning to TRBD1. This CDR3 is 16 amino acids long. V lost 4 bases, J lost 6 bases, and 12 bases stayed unmatched. Germline-derived CDR1 and CDR2 are MNHNS and SASEGT. CDR3 amino acids: CASSAIDRARGQPQHF. Here the CDR3 DNA reads TGTGCCAGCAGTGCCATTGACAGGGCACGAGGTCAGCCCCAGCATTTT.

The rearrangement uses TRBV7-2 and TRBJ1-3; tentatively, D is TRBD1 (5 bases). CDR1 and CDR2 (germline): SGHTA, FQGNSA. V was cut by 4 bases and J by 4 bases, with 14 bases left in between. The CDR3 extends over 15 amino acids. The CDR3 bases are TGTGCCAGCAGCTACGGGTGGGGCGCCGGAAACACCATATATTTT. It is translated as CASSYGWGAGNTIYF.

V gene TRBV5-1 combines with J gene TRBJ2-7; D is possibly TRBD2 (5 bases). CDR1 is SGHRS, CDR2 YFSETQ, per germline. The CDR3 consists of 12 residues. Trimming removed 4 bases at V and 5 bases at J, with 10 bases between. This CDR3 is CASSRTLNEQYF. DNA for the CDR3: TGCGCCAGCAGCAGGACTTTAAACGAGCAGTACTTC.

V and J are TRBV10-3 and TRBJ1-2; perhaps TRBD1 as D (6 bases). The length of the CDR3 is 13 residues. The V gene's germline CDR1 is ENHRY and CDR2 SYGVKD. Trimming removed 6 bases at V and 2 bases at J, with 10 bases between. The CDR3 here is CAISEQGNYGYTF. DNA of the CDR3: TGTGCCATCAGCGAACAGGGAAACTATGGCTACACCTTC.

This chain uses TRBV2 with TRBJ1-5, with 7 bases fitting TRBD1. The CDR3 totals 14 residues. With V trimmed by 6 bases and J by 3 bases, 5 bases remained unmatched. Germline CDR1 and CDR2: SNHLY and FYNNEI. CDR3 nucleotides: TGTGCCAGCAGCGAACAGGGGTTCAATCAGCCCCAGCATTTT. It specifies CASSEQGFNQPQHF.

A note on this clone: This sample also contains other DNA sequences that code for the same CDR3. The chain couples TRBV7-9 to TRBJ2-1; 11 positions match TRBD2. Germline V CDR1 and CDR2: SEHNR, FQNEAQ (reference sequence). The CDR3 length is 14 residues. V gave up 7 bases and J gave up 4 bases; unmatched junction bases: 3. The CDR3 region has the DNA TGTGCCAGCACCGGGACTAGCGGATACAATGAGCAGTTCTTC. Translation: CASTGTSGYNEQFF. Looking up the rest from reference TRBV7-9 and TRBJ2-1 gives the full variable domain: DTGVSQNPRHKITKRGQNVTFRCDPISEHNRLYWYRQTLGQGPEFLTYFQNEAQLEKSRLLSDRFSAERPKGSFSTLEIQRTEQGDSAMYLCASTGTSGYNEQFFGPGTRLTVL.

This clone appeared once. The chain combines TRBV3-1 (or the pseudogene TRBV3-2) with TRBJ1-5; a weak D match, TRBD1 (5 bases). With 0 bases removed from V and 5 bases from J, the gap between germline ends came to 14 bases. CDR3 length: 16 residues. Germline values: CDR1 LGHDT, CDR2 YNNKEL (reference sequence). As DNA, the CDR3 is TGTGCCAGCAGCCAAGAGTGGGGGAGGTTGGATCAGCCCCAGCATTTT. The encoded protein is CASSQEWGRLDQPQHF.

To note about this clone: This sample also contains other DNA sequences that code for the same CDR3. The chain couples TRBV11-2 to TRBJ2-7; D possibly uses TRBD1 or TRBD2 (5 bases each). CDR3 length equals 14 residues. Per germline, CDR1 SGHAT and CDR2 FQNNGV. Trimming removed 1 base from V and 4 bases from J, with 11 bases in between. This chain's CDR3 is CASSLVQGGYEQYF. The DNA of the CDR3 is TGTGCCAGCAGCTTAGTTCAGGGCGGGTACGAGCAGTACTTC.

The genes are TRBV20-1 and TRBJ2-1, with TRBD1 matching over 8 bases. Per germline, CDR1 DFQATT and CDR2 SNEGSKA (reference sequence). The V gene end was trimmed by 1 base and the J gene end by 15 bases; junction bases not matched to a gene: 5. CDR3 size: 11 residues. DNA for the CDR3: TGCAGTGCTAGAGTGGAGACAGGGGTGTTCTTC. Its translation is CSARVETGVFF.

The rearrangement uses TRBV13 and TRBJ2-7; D gene unclear. Germline CDR1 reads PRHDT; CDR2 reads FYEKMQ (reference sequence). This CDR3 has 13 residues. V gave up 2 bases and J gave up 2 bases, with 7 bases separating them. The CDR3 DNA is TGTGCCAGCAGCTTATATAGAGCCTACGAGCAGTACTTC. This encodes CASSLYRAYEQYF.

This clone was seen just once. The gene calls are TRBV6-5 and TRBJ2-7; tentative D call: TRBD2 (6 bases). CDR3 length equals 14 residues. Germline-derived CDR1 and CDR2 are MNHEY and SVGAGI. Trimming removed 8 bases from V and 2 bases from J, with 16 bases in between. The CDR3 is CASGVRGGTYEQYF. CDR3 sequence (DNA): TGTGCCAGCGGGGTACGGGGAGGAACCTACGAGCAGTACTTC.

The J gene is TRBJ2-3, the V gene TRBV19; either TRBD1 or TRBD2 may fit D (5 bases each). The CDR3 consists of 13 residues. The ends were cut back, 7 bases at V and 5 bases at J, with 13 bases in the middle. CDR1 and CDR2 (germline): LNHDA, SQIVND (reference sequence). CDR3 sequence reads: CASTTTRGDTQYF. CDR3 DNA: TGTGCCAGTACCACCACTAGGGGAGATACGCAGTATTTT. The whole variable domain, remainder taken from reference TRBV19 and TRBJ2-3, is DGGITQSPKYLFRKEGQNVTLSCEQNLNHDAMYWYRQDPGQGLRLIYYSQIVNDFQKGDIAEGYSVSREKKESFPLTVTSAQKNPTAFYLCASTTTRGDTQYFGPGTRLTVL.

The J gene is TRBJ1-4, the V gene TRBV18, with no clear D. The CDR3 is 12 residues long. V lost 3 bases, J lost 7 bases, and 6 bases lay in between. Germline V gene data show CDR1 as KGHSH and CDR2 as LQKENI. The CDR3 DNA reads as TGTGCCAGCTCACCGAACGGTGAAAAACTGTTTTTT. Amino acids: CASSPNGEKLFF.

The V call is TRBV29-1, the J call TRBJ2-7, with TRBD2 as a possible D gene (6 bases). Trimming cost V 5 bases and J 0 bases, with 11 bases left between them. The length of the CDR3 is 13 residues. The V gene's germline CDR1 is SQVTM and CDR2 ANQGSEA. CDR3 residues: CSVTSQTSYEQYF. DNA of the CDR3: TGCAGCGTTACTAGCCAGACCTCCTACGAGCAGTACTTC.

This clone came up once. The rearrangement links TRBV2 to TRBJ1-4; 9 nucleotides align to TRBD1. Germline V gene lookup returns CDR1 SNHLY and CDR2 FYNNEI. V lost 11 bases to trimming and J lost 5 bases; unmatched junction nucleotides: 3. The CDR3 is made up of 12 amino acids. DNA of the CDR3: TGTGCCGGGGGACAGGGAAATGAAAAACTGTTTTTT. It encodes CAGGQGNEKLFF.

The chain links TRBV2 to TRBJ2-7; no clear D gene. The CDR3 consists of 12 residues. Germline CDR1 is SNHLY and CDR2 is FYNNEI. Between the trimmed V and J ends, which lost 4 bases and 11 bases, there was a span of 15 bases. CDR3 in DNA: TGTGCCAGCAGTGTAGGTCCGGATACCGAGTACTTC. It encodes CASSVGPDTEYF.

The V and J genes are TRBV10-3 and TRBJ1-5; no firm D call. CDR1 is ENHRY, CDR2 SYGVKD, per germline. The CDR3 covers 15 residues. The V and J ends lost 2 bases and 0 bases respectively, with 8 bases between them. Written as DNA, the CDR3 is TGTGCCATCAGTGAGATAGTGGGTAGCAATCAGCCCCAGCATTTT. Residues: CAISEIVGSNQPQHF.

The chain uses TRBV7-6 and TRBJ2-1; 7 nucleotides line up with TRBD2. After removal of 5 bases from V and 13 bases from J, the junction contained 11 bases not matched to a gene. The CDR3 runs 13 residues. Germline CDR1 is SGHVS and CDR2 is FNYEAQ. CDR3 loop: CASSLVVAGVQFF. The CDR3 DNA reads TGTGCCAGCAGCCTCGTCGTGGCGGGAGTTCAGTTCTTC.

This chain connects TRBV5-6 to TRBJ2-7; 12 bases match TRBD2. Germline CDR1 SGHDT, CDR2 YYEEEE. The V and J ends lost 5 bases and 2 bases, in that order; junction bases with no gene match: 5. The CDR3 extends over 15 amino acids. CDR3 region: CASRTSGRFTYEQYF. The CDR3 coding sequence is TGTGCCAGCAGGACTAGCGGGAGATTTACCTACGAGCAGTACTTC.

The chain combines TRBV5-1 with TRBJ1-5; D unresolved. Germline CDR1 is SGHRS and CDR2 is YFSETQ. The CDR3 is made up of 14 amino acids. V lost 4 bases to trimming and J lost 2 bases, with 10 bases between them. The CDR3 sequence is CASSPGSGNQPQHF. CDR3 nucleotides: TGCGCCAGCAGCCCCGGATCGGGCAATCAGCCCCAGCATTTT.